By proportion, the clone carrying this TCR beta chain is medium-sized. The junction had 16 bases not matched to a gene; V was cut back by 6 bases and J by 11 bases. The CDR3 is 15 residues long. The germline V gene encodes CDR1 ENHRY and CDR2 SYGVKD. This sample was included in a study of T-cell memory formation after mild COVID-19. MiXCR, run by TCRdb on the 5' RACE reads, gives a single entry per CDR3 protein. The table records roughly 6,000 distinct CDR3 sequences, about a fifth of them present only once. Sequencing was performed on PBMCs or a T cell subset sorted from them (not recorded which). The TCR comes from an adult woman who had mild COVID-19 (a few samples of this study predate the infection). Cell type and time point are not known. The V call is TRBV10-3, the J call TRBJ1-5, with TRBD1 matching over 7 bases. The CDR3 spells CAISRDSLLSGAQHF. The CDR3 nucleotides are TGTGCCATCAGCCGGGACAGCCTCCTATCAGGGGCCCAGCATTTT.